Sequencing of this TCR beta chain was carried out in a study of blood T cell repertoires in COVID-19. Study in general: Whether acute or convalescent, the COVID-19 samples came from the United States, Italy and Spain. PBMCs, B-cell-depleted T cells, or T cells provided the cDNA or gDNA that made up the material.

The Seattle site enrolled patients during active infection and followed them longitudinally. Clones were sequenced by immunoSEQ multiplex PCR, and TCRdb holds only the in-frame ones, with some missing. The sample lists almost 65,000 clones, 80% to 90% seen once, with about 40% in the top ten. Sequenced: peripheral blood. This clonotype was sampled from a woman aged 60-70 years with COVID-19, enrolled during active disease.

The CDR3 DNA sequence: TGTGCCAGTAGTGACCGACAGAGTAATTCACCCCTCCACTTT. It yields the protein CASSDRQSNSPLHF. The chain uses TRBV19 and TRBJ1-6; TRBD1 might be the D (5 bases). The germline V gene has CDR1 LNHDA and CDR2 SQIVND (reference sequence). CDR3 size: 14 residues. V was cut by 5 bases and J by 6 bases, with 11 bases left in between.